These 28 T cell receptor beta chains came from one sample sequenced in a study of read filtering for tumor transcriptome and immune sequencing. Molecular barcoded adaptors covering alpha/delta and beta/gamma chains were used on 400 to 450 ng RNA. Via MiXCR, TCRdb re-called the reads, giving one row per CDR3 protein. The sample contains around 48,000 distinct CDR3 sequences, roughly 19% of which appear only once. The sample comprised a population of CD138-negative cells sorted from bone marrow. All receptors come from a donor aged 40 or older with multiple myeloma.

The chain couples TRBV6-5 to TRBJ1-2; D gene unclear. The CDR3 has 18 residues. V dropped 0 bases and J dropped 3 bases, with 20 bases sitting between them. In germline, CDR1 is MNHEY, CDR2 SVGAGI. CDR3 bases: TGTGCCAGCAGTTACTCCCCGGTGAGAGGGTCCGTTTACTATGGCTACACCTTC. It specifies CASSYSPVRGSVYYGYTF.

This clonotype was counted at least ten times. The rearrangement joins TRBV11-3 to TRBJ2-2, with 8 bases that match TRBD1. Trimming cost V 5 bases and J 5 bases; bases outside gene matches: 7. Germline lookup yields CDR1 SGHNT and CDR2 YENEEA. The CDR3 spans 15 residues. CDR3 in amino acids: CASSLRTGPTGELFF. Here the CDR3 DNA reads TGTGCCAGCAGCCTTCGGACAGGGCCTACCGGGGAGCTGTTTTTT.

This clonotype was recorded many times. The chain couples TRBV7-9 to TRBJ1-1; 9 nucleotides align to TRBD1. This CDR3 spans 16 amino acids. Looked up from germline, CDR1 is SEHNR and CDR2 is FQNEAQ (reference sequence). The V gene end was trimmed by 3 bases and the J gene end by 4 bases; junction bases not matched to a gene: 9. CDR3 in DNA: TGTGCCAGCAGCTTCCAACCGGGACAGGGTCCCACTGAAGCTTTCTTT. Amino acid sequence: CASSFQPGQGPTEAFF.

This clonotype was picked up a small number of times. This chain joins TRBV11-2 and TRBJ1-5; the D is unclear. Germline assignment: CDR1 SGHAT and CDR2 FQNNGV. The ends were cut back, 3 bases at V and 6 bases at J, with 12 bases in the middle. This CDR3 has 14 amino acids. The CDR3 is CASSFGGSGQPQHF. The CDR3 DNA is TGTGCCAGCAGCTTTGGCGGGAGCGGTCAGCCCCAGCATTTT. The full variable domain, its missing parts supplied by reference TRBV11-2 and TRBJ1-5, is EAGVAQSPRYKIIEKRQSVAFWCNPISGHATLYWYQQILGQGPKLLIQFQNNGVVDDSQLPKDRFSAERLKGVDSTLKIQPAKLEDSAVYLCASSFGGSGQPQHFGDGTRLSIL.

In this sample, this clonotype turned up many times. This rearrangement joins TRBV4-1 to TRBJ1-4; TRBD1 matches at 8 bases. V gave up 0 bases and J gave up 1 base; unmatched junction bases: 7. CDR1 MGHRA and CDR2 YSYEKL come from the germline V gene. The CDR3 is 18 amino acids. CDR3 in amino acids: CASSQDPQGALTNEKLFF. CDR3 DNA sequence: TGCGCCAGCAGCCAAGATCCTCAGGGGGCCTTAACTAATGAAAAACTGTTTTTT.

This clonotype was picked up many times. This chain uses TRBV5-1 with TRBJ2-1, with TRBD2 matching over 14 bases. The V and J ends lost 0 bases and 8 bases, in that order; junction bases with no gene match: 13. CDR1 is SGHRS, CDR2 YFSETQ, per germline. There are 19 residues in the CDR3. The CDR3 protein is CASSLESPGLAGEWYEQFF. CDR3 nucleotide sequence: TGCGCCAGCAGCTTGGAATCTCCGGGACTAGCGGGAGAATGGTATGAGCAGTTCTTC.

A note on this clonotype: Being one base from a much bigger clone, this may be a read error. The chain combines TRBV29-1 with TRBJ1-1; D ambiguous. CDR1 and CDR2 (germline): SQVTM, ANQGSEA. CDR3 length: 14 residues. DNA of the CDR3: TGCAGCGTGGAAGGACGTCGAGAGGGCACTGAAGCTTTCTTT. Its translation is CSVEGRREGTEAFF.

This clonotype was counted ten times or more. CDR3 loop: CSAKERENTEAFF. The CDR3 DNA reads as TGCAGTGCTAAAGAGAGGGAGAACACTGAAGCTTTCTTT. The chain employs TRBV20-1 and TRBJ1-1; D not resolved. CDR1 and CDR2 (germline): DFQATT, SNEGSKA (reference sequence). CDR3 size: 13 residues. With 4 bases removed from V and 1 base from J, the gap between germline ends came to 10 bases.

On this clonotype itself: A much larger clone sits a single nucleotide away, making a read error possible. The chain has TRBV21-1 and TRBJ1-1; the table names TRBD1, a call not compared with the DNA. TRBV21-1 is a recognized pseudogene. The CDR3 extends over 12 amino acids. The CDR3, as DNA: TGTGCCAACCCAAGGGGGAACACTGAAGCTTCCTTT. This translates into CANPRGNTEASF.

This clonotype was recorded many times. The rearrangement uses TRBV12-3 or TRBV12-4 and TRBJ2-3, with TRBD2 matching 8 bases. The ends lost 3 bases at V and 4 bases at J; junction bases unmatched: 6. This CDR3 comprises 15 residues. CDR3 sequence: CASSFSGKSADTQYF. In nucleotides, the CDR3 is TGTGCCAGCAGTTTTAGCGGGAAAAGTGCAGATACGCAGTATTTT.

The sample holds many counts of this clonotype. The chain joins TRBV4-3 to TRBJ2-7, with 7 nucleotides matching TRBD2. CDR1 and CDR2 from the germline V gene are LGHNA and YSLEER. This CDR3 is built from 14 residues. The ends lost 1 base at V and 0 bases at J; junction bases unmatched: 0. CDR3 nucleotide sequence: TGCGCCAGCAGCCAAGGGGGGGGCTCCTACGAGCAGTACTTC. As protein: CASSQGGGSYEQYF.

Comment on this clonotype: One base away lies a much larger clone, so this may be a sequencing read error. This chain connects TRBV6-5 to TRBJ2-7; 8 bases fit TRBD1. The CDR3 runs to 14 residues. Germline V gene data show CDR1 as MNHEY and CDR2 as SVGAGI. CDR3 DNA sequence: TGTGCCCGCAGTTACTCCCTTCAGGGGGCCGAGCAGTACTTC. Protein sequence: CARSYSLQGAEQYF.

This clonotype was counted many times. The rearrangement links TRBV29-1 to TRBJ2-5; TRBD1 matches at 10 bases. CDR1 SQVTM and CDR2 ANQGSEA come from the germline V gene. Trimming cost V 7 bases and J 5 bases; bases outside gene matches: 7. CDR3 size: 13 residues. The CDR3 reads CSGNGQGGETQYF. DNA for the CDR3: TGCAGCGGAAACGGACAGGGGGGCGAGACCCAGTACTTC.

This clonotype has just a few counts. The chain links TRBV29-1 to TRBJ1-1; D unresolved. The germline V and J ends were trimmed by 3 bases and 5 bases, with 10 bases remaining between them. This CDR3 is 12 amino acids long. The germline gives CDR1 SQVTM, CDR2 ANQGSEA. CDR3 sequence (DNA): TGCAGCGTTGACAGAAAGAATACTGAAGCTTTCTTT. This encodes CSVDRKNTEAFF.

This clonotype was seen ten or more times. The chain has TRBV19 and TRBJ2-7; 10 bases align to TRBD2. This CDR3 contains 14 residues. V lost 6 bases to trimming and J lost 2 bases; unmatched junction nucleotides: 4. Germline-derived CDR1 and CDR2 are LNHDA and SQIVND (reference sequence). The CDR3 sequence: CASSPGLAAYEQYF. The CDR3 nucleotides read TGTGCCAGTAGCCCTGGACTAGCGGCCTACGAGCAGTACTTC.

This clonotype has a count of ten or more. The chain combines TRBV28 with TRBJ2-7; D is unclear. Germline lookup yields CDR1 MDHEN and CDR2 SYDVKM. This CDR3 contains 11 residues. Between the trimmed V and J ends, which lost 5 bases and 2 bases, there was a span of 4 bases. DNA for the CDR3: TGTGCCAGCAGTACTCCCTACGAGCAGTACTTC. Translating gives CASSTPYEQYF.

This sequence joins TRBV6-1 and TRBJ2-1; 9 nucleotides line up with TRBD2. Germline CDR1 MNHNS, CDR2 SASEGT. J gave up 7 bases and V 4 bases, and 2 bases lay outside the gene matches. This CDR3 region has 13 residues. The CDR3 region has the DNA TGTGCCAGCAGTGTGGCGGGAGGGAATGAGCAGTTCTTC. Translated, it gives CASSVAGGNEQFF.

With regard to this clonotype: A clone one base away is much larger, so this may be a read error. V is TRBV7-9 and J is TRBJ1-5; 7 nucleotides match TRBD1. Germline loops: CDR1 SEHNR, CDR2 FQNEAQ (reference sequence). This CDR3 spans 15 amino acids. V trimming: 5 bases; J trimming: 3 bases; junction bases outside the gene matches: 7. The CDR3 DNA reads as TGTGCCAGCAGCCCCGGGGACAGTATCAATCAGCCCCAGCATTTT. The encoded protein is CASSPGDSINQPQHF.

Concerning this clonotype itself: The junction and the germline gene differ at one end; a read error may be behind it. CDR3 sequence (DNA): TGTGCCAGCAGCTTAGCTAGCGCAGATACGAAGTATTTT. This codes for CASSLASADTKYF. The rearrangement joins TRBV7-2 to TRBJ2-3; the D gene is possibly TRBD2 (5 bases). Germline V gives CDR1 SGHTA, CDR2 FQGNSA. This CDR3 comprises 13 residues.

This clonotype occurred once. This sequence joins TRBV7-9 and TRBJ2-5; 13 bases line up with TRBD2. Trimming took 3 bases from V and 4 from J; bases not matched to a gene: 11. The CDR3 has 18 residues. Germline V lookup: CDR1 SEHNR, CDR2 FQNEAQ (reference sequence). Here the CDR3 reads CASSFRGLAGQGGETQYF. In DNA form, the CDR3 reads TGTGCCAGCAGCTTTCGGGGACTAGCGGGACAGGGAGGAGAGACCCAGTACTTC.

This rearrangement joins TRBV6-5 to TRBJ2-7; TRBD1 matches 10 bases. The trim removed 6 bases at V and 1 base at J, leaving 6 bases unmatched. This CDR3 comprises 15 residues. CDR1 and CDR2 (germline): MNHEY, SVGAGI. This chain's CDR3 is CASSNRDRGSYEQYF. The DNA of the CDR3 is TGTGCCAGCAGCAACCGGGACAGGGGATCCTACGAGCAGTACTTC.

This clonotype was found many times. The chain has TRBV2 and TRBJ2-1; 9 bases are a match to TRBD2. The CDR3 is made up of 15 amino acids. The trim removed 8 bases at V and 9 bases at J, leaving 14 bases unmatched. Per germline, CDR1 SNHLY and CDR2 FYNNEI. CDR3 residues: CASGGREGRWGEQFF. CDR3 nucleotides: TGTGCCAGCGGCGGGCGGGAGGGCCGCTGGGGTGAGCAGTTCTTC.

This clonotype was seen at least ten times. The germline gene is not matched at one end of the junction; a read error may be the cause. The rearrangement joins TRBV14 to TRBJ2-1; D uncertain. This CDR3 spans 13 amino acids. Looked up from germline, CDR1 is SGHDN and CDR2 is FVKESK. The CDR3 loop is CASSPGSSNGQFF. CDR3 nucleotide sequence: TGTGCCAGCAGCCCGGGTAGCTCCAATGGGCAGTTCTTC.

Remarks on this clonotype: A much more abundant neighbour one base away suggests this may be a read error. The chain recombines TRBV4-3 with TRBJ1-4; D gene unclear. With 1 base removed from V and 10 bases from J, the gap between germline ends came to 7 bases. Germline values: CDR1 LGHNA, CDR2 YSLEER. CDR3 length equals 12 residues. The CDR3 sequence is CASSQVRGKLFF. CDR3 DNA: TGCGCCAGCAGCCAAGTCCGGGGAAAACTGTTTTTT.

This clonotype was detected many times. The rearrangement joins TRBV7-2 to TRBJ2-5; D uncertain. Germline lookup yields CDR1 SGHTA and CDR2 FQGNSA. Trimming cost V 0 bases and J 1 base, with 9 bases left between them. The CDR3 loop spans 15 amino acids. The CDR3 loop reads CASSLARSFQETQYF. The CDR3 DNA reads as TGTGCCAGCAGCTTAGCGCGCTCTTTCCAAGAGACCCAGTACTTC.

The chain links TRBV5-1 to TRBJ2-2; no clear D gene. Per germline, CDR1 SGHRS and CDR2 YFSETQ. V dropped 0 bases and J dropped 6 bases, with 9 bases sitting between them. The CDR3 covers 14 residues. CDR3 sequence (DNA): TGCGCCAGCAGCTTGGCCCTTGGGGCCGGGGAGCTGTTTTTT. This translates into CASSLALGAGELFF.

This clonotype turned up a few times. The chain couples TRBV24-1 to TRBJ2-1, with unresolved D. Germline lookup yields CDR1 KGHDR and CDR2 SFDVKD. The CDR3 spans 12 residues. V was clipped by 5 bases and J by 9 bases, with 10 bases between them. The CDR3 nucleotides are TGTGCCACCAGTGGGAATTCCATTGAGCAGTTCTTC. Protein: CATSGNSIEQFF.

Points on this clonotype: It may be a read error: a sequence one base away is much more abundant. CDR3 sequence: CASGRTAENSPLHF. The DNA for the CDR3 is TGTGCCAGCGGTCGGACAGCCGAAAATTCACCCCTCCACTTT. The J gene is TRBJ1-6, the V gene TRBV12-3 or TRBV12-4; possibly TRBD1 for D (6 bases). There are 14 residues in the CDR3. V gave up 8 bases and J gave up 7 bases, with 15 bases separating them.